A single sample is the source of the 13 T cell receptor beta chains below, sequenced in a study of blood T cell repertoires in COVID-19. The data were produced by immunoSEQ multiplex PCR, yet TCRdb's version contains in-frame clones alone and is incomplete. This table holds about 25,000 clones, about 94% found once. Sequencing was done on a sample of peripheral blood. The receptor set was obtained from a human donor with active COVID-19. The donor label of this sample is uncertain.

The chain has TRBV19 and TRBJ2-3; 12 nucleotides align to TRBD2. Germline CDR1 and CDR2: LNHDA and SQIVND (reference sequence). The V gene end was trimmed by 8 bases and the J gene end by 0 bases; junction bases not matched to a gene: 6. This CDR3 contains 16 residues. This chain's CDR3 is CASGYGTSGSTDTQYF. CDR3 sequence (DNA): TGTGCCAGTGGATACGGGACTAGCGGGAGCACAGATACGCAGTATTTT.

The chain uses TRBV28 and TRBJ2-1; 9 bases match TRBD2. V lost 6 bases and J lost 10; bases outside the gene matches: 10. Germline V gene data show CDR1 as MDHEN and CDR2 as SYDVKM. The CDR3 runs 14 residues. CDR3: CASRPSGMRGEQFF. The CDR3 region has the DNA TGTGCCAGCAGACCTAGCGGGATGCGAGGAGAGCAGTTCTTC.

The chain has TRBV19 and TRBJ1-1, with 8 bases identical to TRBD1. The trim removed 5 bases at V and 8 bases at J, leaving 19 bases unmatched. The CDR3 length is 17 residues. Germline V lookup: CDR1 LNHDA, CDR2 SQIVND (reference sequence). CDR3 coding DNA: TGTGCCAGTAGTTTCAATCCGGTGGGACAGGCCCGGTGGGAAGCTTTCTTT. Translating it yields CASSFNPVGQARWEAFF. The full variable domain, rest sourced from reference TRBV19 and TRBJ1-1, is DGGITQSPKYLFRKEGQNVTLSCEQNLNHDAMYWYRQDPGQGLRLIYYSQIVNDFQKGDIAEGYSVSREKKESFPLTVTSAQKNPTAFYLCASSFNPVGQARWEAFFGQGTRLTVV.

The CDR3 DNA reads as TGTGCCAGCAGCCAAGATATCGGACTAGCGTACCCTAAAGAGACCCAGTACTTC. It translates to CASSQDIGLAYPKETQYF. The genes are TRBV3-1 (or the pseudogene TRBV3-2) and TRBJ2-5, with 9 bases lining up with TRBD2. This CDR3 contains 18 residues. Trimming took 0 bases from V and 3 from J; bases not matched to a gene: 11. The germline CDR1 and CDR2 sequences are LGHDT and YNNKEL (reference sequence).

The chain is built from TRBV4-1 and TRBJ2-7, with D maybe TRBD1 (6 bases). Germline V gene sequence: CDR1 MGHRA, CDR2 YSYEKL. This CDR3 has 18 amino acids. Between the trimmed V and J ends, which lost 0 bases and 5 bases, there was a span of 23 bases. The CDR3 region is CASSQEVMWGLAANEQYF. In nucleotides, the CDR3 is TGCGCCAGCAGCCAAGAAGTCATGTGGGGGCTCGCTGCGAACGAGCAGTACTTC.

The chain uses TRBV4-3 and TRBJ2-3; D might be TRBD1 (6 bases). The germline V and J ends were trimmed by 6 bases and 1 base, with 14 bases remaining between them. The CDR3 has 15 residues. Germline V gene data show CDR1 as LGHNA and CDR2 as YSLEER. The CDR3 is CASSNGQRRTDTQYF. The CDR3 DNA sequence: TGCGCCAGCAGTAACGGACAGCGCCGCACAGATACGCAGTATTTT.

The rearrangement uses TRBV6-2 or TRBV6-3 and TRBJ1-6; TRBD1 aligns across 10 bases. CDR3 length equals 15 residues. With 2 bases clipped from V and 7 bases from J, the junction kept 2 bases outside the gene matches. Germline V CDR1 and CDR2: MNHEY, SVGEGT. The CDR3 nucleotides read TGTGCCAGCAGTTACCGGACAGGGGGGAATTCACCCCTCCACTTT. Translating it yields CASSYRTGGNSPLHF.

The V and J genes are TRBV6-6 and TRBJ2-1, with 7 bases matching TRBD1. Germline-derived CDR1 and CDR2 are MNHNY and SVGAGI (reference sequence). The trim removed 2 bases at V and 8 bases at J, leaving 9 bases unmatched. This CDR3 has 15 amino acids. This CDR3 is CASSYGQGQFDEQFF. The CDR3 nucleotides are TGTGCCAGCAGTTACGGCCAGGGACAGTTCGATGAGCAGTTCTTC.

The CDR3 is CASSWGDSQAYEQYF. DNA for the CDR3: TGCGCCAGCAGCTGGGGGGACAGCCAGGCCTACGAGCAGTACTTC. The chain carries TRBV5-1 and TRBJ2-7; possible D gene TRBD1, 7 bases. Germline CDR1 and CDR2: SGHRS and YFSETQ. The V end lost 3 bases, the J end lost 2 bases, and 15 bases lay between the germline ends. This CDR3 spans 15 amino acids. Combining the CDR3 with reference TRBV5-1 and TRBJ2-7 gives the whole variable domain KAGVTQTPRYLIKTRGQQVTLSCSPISGHRSVSWYQQTPGQGLQFLFEYFSETQRNKGNFPGRFSGRQFSNSRSEMNVSTLELGDSALYLCASSWGDSQAYEQYFGPGTRLTVT.

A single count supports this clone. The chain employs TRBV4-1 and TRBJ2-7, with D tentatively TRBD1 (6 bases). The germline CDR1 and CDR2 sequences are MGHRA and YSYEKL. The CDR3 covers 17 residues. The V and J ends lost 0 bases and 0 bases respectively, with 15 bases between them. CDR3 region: CASSQDSGTISSYEQYF. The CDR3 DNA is TGCGCCAGCAGCCAAGACTCCGGGACAATAAGCTCCTACGAGCAGTACTTC.

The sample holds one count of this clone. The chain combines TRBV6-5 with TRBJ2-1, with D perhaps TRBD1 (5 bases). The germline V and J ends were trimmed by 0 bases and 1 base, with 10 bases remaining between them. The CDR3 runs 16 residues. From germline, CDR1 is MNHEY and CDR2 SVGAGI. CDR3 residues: CASSYSTGKSYNEQFF. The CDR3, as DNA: TGTGCCAGCAGTTACTCAACAGGTAAATCCTACAATGAGCAGTTCTTC.

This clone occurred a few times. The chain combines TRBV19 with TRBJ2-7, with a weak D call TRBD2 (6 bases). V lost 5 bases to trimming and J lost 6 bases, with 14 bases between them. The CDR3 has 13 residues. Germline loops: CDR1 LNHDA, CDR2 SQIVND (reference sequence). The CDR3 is CASSAPGTPEQYF. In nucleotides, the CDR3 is TGTGCCAGTAGTGCCCCCGGGACTCCCGAGCAGTACTTC.

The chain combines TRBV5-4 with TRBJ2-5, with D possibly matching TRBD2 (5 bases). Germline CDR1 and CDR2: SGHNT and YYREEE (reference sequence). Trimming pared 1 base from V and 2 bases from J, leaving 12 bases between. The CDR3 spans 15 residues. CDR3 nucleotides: TGTGCCAGCAGCTTGCGGGTTGGCGGGCAAGAGACCCAGTACTTC. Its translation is CASSLRVGGQETQYF. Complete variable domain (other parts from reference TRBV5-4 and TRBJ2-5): ETGVTQSPTHLIKTRGQQVTLRCSSQSGHNTVSWYQQALGQGPQFIFQYYREEENGRGNFPPRFSGLQFPNYSSELNVNALELDDSALYLCASSLRVGGQETQYFGPGTRLLVL.